This is a list of T cell receptor beta chains from one sample in a study of blood T cell repertoires in COVID-19. The table came from immunoSEQ multiplex PCR; TCRdb's copy has only in-frame clones and leaves some out. The table records roughly 87,000 clones, about 84% of them present only once. Sequenced sample: peripheral blood. Receptors originate from a man aged 50-60 years with active COVID-19. Both conserved end residues are part of each CDR3. A D gene is named only where the DNA matches it firmly. Part of the rows lack a size; the others show once, few, many or a class for expanded clones.

abundance: .; d_gene: .; j_gene: TRBJ1-1; v_gene: TRBV7-8; CDR3nt: TGTGCCAGCAGGTTAACAGGAAACATGAACACTGAAGCTTTCTTT; CDR3aa: CASRLTGNMNTEAFF
abundance: .; d_gene: TRBD2; j_gene: TRBJ2-6; v_gene: TRBV6-4; CDR3nt: TGTGCCAGCAGTGACTCAGCGGGGACTATCTCCTCTGGGGCCAACGTCCTGACTTTC; CDR3aa: CASSDSAGTISSGANVLTF
abundance: .; d_gene: .; j_gene: TRBJ2-7; v_gene: TRBV30; CDR3nt: TGTGCCTGGAGGGAAACCCGGGGGGCGCAATTTTACGAGCAGTACTTC; CDR3aa: CAWRETRGAQFYEQYF
abundance: .; d_gene: .; j_gene: TRBJ2-6; v_gene: TRBV28; CDR3nt: TGTGCCAGCAGTGCCGCTCTAGGCAGTGGGGCCAACGTCCTGACTTTC; CDR3aa: CASSAALGSGANVLTF
abundance: .; d_gene: .; j_gene: TRBJ1-5; v_gene: TRBV28; CDR3nt: TGTGCCAGCAGTCCGCCCGGAGGGAGGGGGAGCAATCAGCCCCAGCATTTT; CDR3aa: CASSPPGGRGSNQPQHF
abundance: .; d_gene: .; j_gene: TRBJ1-4; v_gene: TRBV4-3; CDR3nt: TGCGCCAGCAGCCGCAGACTAATGTCGGACGAAAAACTGTTTTTT; CDR3aa: CASSRRLMSDEKLFF
abundance: .; d_gene: .; j_gene: TRBJ1-1; v_gene: TRBV25-1; CDR3nt: TGTGCCAGCAGGGCACCCCGGGGAGAGAACACTGAAGCTTTCTTT; CDR3aa: CASRAPRGENTEAFF
abundance: once; d_gene: .; j_gene: TRBJ2-5; v_gene: TRBV14; CDR3nt: TGTGCCAGCAGCCAGCCCCGACACGATCAGATTCAAGAGACCCAGTACTTC; CDR3aa: CASSQPRHDQIQETQYF
abundance: .; d_gene: .; j_gene: TRBJ1-1; v_gene: TRBV27; CDR3nt: TGTGCCAGCAGTTTCCGGTCCTCGGGCACTGAAGCTTTCTTT; CDR3aa: CASSFRSSGTEAFF
abundance: .; d_gene: .; j_gene: TRBJ1-2; v_gene: TRBV24-1; CDR3nt: TGTGCCACCAGTGATCCTCGGGGGAGTGGCTACACCTTC; CDR3aa: CATSDPRGSGYTF
abundance: .; d_gene: .; j_gene: TRBJ2-1; v_gene: TRBV3-1/TRBV3-2; CDR3nt: TGTGCCAGCAGCCAAGCCCTTCGCGGGGCCCAATACAATGAGCAGTTCTTC; CDR3aa: CASSQALRGAQYNEQFF
abundance: few; d_gene: .; j_gene: TRBJ1-2; v_gene: TRBV18; CDR3nt: TGTGCCAGCTCACCCGAGCCCCAGGGACAAGGCTACACCTTC; CDR3aa: CASSPEPQGQGYTF
abundance: once; d_gene: TRBD1; j_gene: TRBJ1-1; v_gene: TRBV9; CDR3nt: TGTGCCAGCAGCTCCCAGACAGGGTTGAAGACTGAAGCTTTCTTT; CDR3aa: CASSSQTGLKTEAFF
abundance: once; d_gene: TRBD2; j_gene: TRBJ2-1; v_gene: TRBV13; CDR3nt: TGTGCCAGCAGCTTAGTCGCTAGCGGGGGGGAGGATGAGCAGTTCTTC; CDR3aa: CASSLVASGGEDEQFF
abundance: .; d_gene: TRBD1; j_gene: TRBJ2-7; v_gene: TRBV2; CDR3nt: TGTGCCAGCAGGAGACAGGGGGCTGGTGGGTCTGACGAGCAGTACTTC; CDR3aa: CASRRQGAGGSDEQYF
abundance: .; d_gene: TRBD2; j_gene: TRBJ2-7; v_gene: TRBV3-1/TRBV3-2; CDR3nt: TGTGCCAGCAGCGGACTAGCGGGGGGGCTTGCCTACGAGCAGTACTTC; CDR3aa: CASSGLAGGLAYEQYF
abundance: .; d_gene: TRBD1; j_gene: TRBJ1-2; v_gene: TRBV15; CDR3nt: TGTGCCACCAGCAGAAGGGACAGGGGGATGGAAGGCTACACCTTC; CDR3aa: CATSRRDRGMEGYTF
abundance: few; d_gene: TRBD1; j_gene: TRBJ1-5; v_gene: TRBV11-2; CDR3nt: TGTGCCAGCAGCAAGGGACAGGGTAGCAATCAGCCCCAGCATTTT; CDR3aa: CASSKGQGSNQPQHF
abundance: .; d_gene: TRBD1; j_gene: TRBJ2-7; v_gene: TRBV7-2; CDR3nt: TGTGCCAGCAGGTCAGGGGGCGGAGAGCAGTACTTC; CDR3aa: CASRSGGGEQYF
abundance: .; d_gene: .; j_gene: TRBJ1-5; v_gene: TRBV7-2; CDR3nt: TGTGCCAGCAGCACTAATCCTTATAGCAATCAGCCCCAGCATTTT; CDR3aa: CASSTNPYSNQPQHF
abundance: .; d_gene: .; j_gene: TRBJ1-2; v_gene: TRBV6-5; CDR3nt: TGTGCCAGCAGTTCTACCCCGAACTATGGCTACACCTTC; CDR3aa: CASSSTPNYGYTF
abundance: .; d_gene: .; j_gene: TRBJ2-4; v_gene: TRBV21-1; CDR3nt: TGTGCCAGCAGCACCCCACCCCGACAGTTAGCCAAAAACATTCAGTACTTC; CDR3aa: CASSTPPRQLAKNIQYF
abundance: .; d_gene: TRBD2; j_gene: TRBJ2-3; v_gene: TRBV5-4; CDR3nt: TGTGCCAGCAGCGTTGGGCAAGCGGGGGCCAGGGATACGCAGTATTTT; CDR3aa: CASSVGQAGARDTQYF
abundance: .; d_gene: .; j_gene: TRBJ2-5; v_gene: TRBV9; CDR3nt: TGTGCCAGCAGCCCCGGAGTCCAAGAGACCCAGTACTTC; CDR3aa: CASSPGVQETQYF
abundance: .; d_gene: .; j_gene: TRBJ1-3; v_gene: TRBV29-1; CDR3nt: TGCAGCGTTGAGAGCTGGGAGGCTGGAAACACCATATATTTT; CDR3aa: CSVESWEAGNTIYF
abundance: .; d_gene: .; j_gene: TRBJ1-6; v_gene: TRBV5-5; CDR3nt: TGTGCCAGCAGCTCTCGAGTGTCGAGCTCCTATAATTCACCCCTCCACTTT; CDR3aa: CASSSRVSSSYNSPLHF
abundance: .; d_gene: TRBD1; j_gene: TRBJ1-1; v_gene: TRBV5-4; CDR3nt: TGTGCCAGCAGCTCCGGGACAGACAGGAACACTGAAGCTTTCTTT; CDR3aa: CASSSGTDRNTEAFF
abundance: .; d_gene: .; j_gene: TRBJ2-7; v_gene: TRBV12-5; CDR3nt: TGTGCTAGTGGTTTGGTACAGCTGGACATACTCTCCTACGAGCAGTACTTC; CDR3aa: CASGLVQLDILSYEQYF
abundance: .; d_gene: .; j_gene: TRBJ1-2; v_gene: TRBV3-1/TRBV3-2; CDR3nt: TGTGCCAGCAGTCAACGGGGGGTTAACTATGGCTACACCTTC; CDR3aa: CASSQRGVNYGYTF
abundance: .; d_gene: TRBD2; j_gene: TRBJ2-3; v_gene: TRBV6-5; CDR3nt: TGTGCCAGCAGTTACTCGAGCGGGAGAAGGTATTTT; CDR3aa: CASSYSSGRRYF
abundance: .; d_gene: .; j_gene: TRBJ1-5; v_gene: TRBV28; CDR3nt: TGTGCCAGCAGTCCGGGTACGACTAATCAGCCCCAGCATTTT; CDR3aa: CASSPGTTNQPQHF
abundance: many; d_gene: .; j_gene: TRBJ2-3; v_gene: TRBV6-4; CDR3nt: TGTGCCAGCAGTGTGGCAGGCCTGGGCACAGATACGCAGTATTTT; CDR3aa: CASSVAGLGTDTQYF
abundance: .; d_gene: .; j_gene: TRBJ1-2; v_gene: TRBV18; CDR3nt: TGTGCCAGCTCACCACCGCGACAGAACTATGGCTACACCTTC; CDR3aa: CASSPPRQNYGYTF
abundance: .; d_gene: TRBD2; j_gene: TRBJ2-1; v_gene: TRBV4-3; CDR3nt: TGCGCCAGCAGCCAAGAGGCCCCTCCGACTAGCGACTACAATGAGCAGTTCTTC; CDR3aa: CASSQEAPPTSDYNEQFF
abundance: .; d_gene: .; j_gene: TRBJ1-2; v_gene: TRBV4-2; CDR3nt: TGTGCCAGCAGCGAAGAGGCGGGGGAAAACCTCTATGGCTACACCTTC; CDR3aa: CASSEEAGENLYGYTF
abundance: .; d_gene: TRBD2; j_gene: TRBJ2-1; v_gene: TRBV14; CDR3nt: TGTGCCAGCAGCTTCCGGACTAGCGGATCCTACAATGAGCAGTTCTTC; CDR3aa: CASSFRTSGSYNEQFF
abundance: .; d_gene: TRBD2; j_gene: TRBJ2-3; v_gene: TRBV5-1; CDR3nt: TGCGCCAGCAGCGCCTCAATGGCGGGAGGGCGCACAGATACGCAGTATTTT; CDR3aa: CASSASMAGGRTDTQYF
abundance: .; d_gene: TRBD2; j_gene: TRBJ2-1; v_gene: TRBV11-2; CDR3nt: TGTGCCAGCAGCTTCGGGATGGGCGGGGGGTCCTCCTACAATGAGCAGTTCTTC; CDR3aa: CASSFGMGGGSSYNEQFF